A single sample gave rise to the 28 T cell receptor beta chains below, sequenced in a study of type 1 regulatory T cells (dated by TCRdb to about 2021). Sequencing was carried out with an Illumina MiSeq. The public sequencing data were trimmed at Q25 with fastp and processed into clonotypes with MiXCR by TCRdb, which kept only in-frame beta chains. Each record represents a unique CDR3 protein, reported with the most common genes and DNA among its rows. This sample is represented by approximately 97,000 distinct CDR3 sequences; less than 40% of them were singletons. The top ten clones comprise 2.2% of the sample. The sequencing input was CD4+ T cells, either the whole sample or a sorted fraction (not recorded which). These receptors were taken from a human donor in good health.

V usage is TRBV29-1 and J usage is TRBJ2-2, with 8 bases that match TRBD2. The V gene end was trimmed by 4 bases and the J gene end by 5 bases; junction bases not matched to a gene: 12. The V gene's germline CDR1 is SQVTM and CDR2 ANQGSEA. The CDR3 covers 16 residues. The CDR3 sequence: CSVVKAGVWETGELFF. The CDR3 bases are TGCAGCGTTGTTAAAGCGGGAGTATGGGAAACCGGGGAGCTGTTTTTT.

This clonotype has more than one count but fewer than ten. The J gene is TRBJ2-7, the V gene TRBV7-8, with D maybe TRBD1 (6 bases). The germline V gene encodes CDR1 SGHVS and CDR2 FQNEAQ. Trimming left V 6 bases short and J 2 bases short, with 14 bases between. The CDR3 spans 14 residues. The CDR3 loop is CASSIKRQAYEQYF. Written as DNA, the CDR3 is TGTGCCAGCAGTATCAAGAGACAGGCCTACGAGCAGTACTTC.

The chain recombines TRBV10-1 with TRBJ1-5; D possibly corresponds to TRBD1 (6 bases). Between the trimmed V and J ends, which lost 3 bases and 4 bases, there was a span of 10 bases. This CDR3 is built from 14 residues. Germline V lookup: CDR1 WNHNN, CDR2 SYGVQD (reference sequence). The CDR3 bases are TGCGCCAGCAGTGACTCGGACAGAAATCAGCCCCAGCATTTT. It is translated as CASSDSDRNQPQHF.

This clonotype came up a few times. The CDR3 here is CASSPQSDGFEAFF. CDR3 coding DNA: TGTGCCAGCAGTCCCCAATCGGACGGCTTCGAAGCTTTCTTT. The V gene is TRBV28, the J gene TRBJ1-1; no firm D call. V shed 5 bases and J shed 8 bases, with 18 bases lying between them. This CDR3 is built from 14 residues. Germline V CDR1 and CDR2: MDHEN, SYDVKM.

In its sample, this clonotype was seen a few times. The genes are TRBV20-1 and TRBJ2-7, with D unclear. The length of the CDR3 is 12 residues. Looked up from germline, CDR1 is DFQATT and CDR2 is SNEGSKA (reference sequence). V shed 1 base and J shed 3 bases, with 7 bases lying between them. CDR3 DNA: TGCAGTGCTAGAGGGCCAAACTACGAGCAGTACTTC. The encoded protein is CSARGPNYEQYF.

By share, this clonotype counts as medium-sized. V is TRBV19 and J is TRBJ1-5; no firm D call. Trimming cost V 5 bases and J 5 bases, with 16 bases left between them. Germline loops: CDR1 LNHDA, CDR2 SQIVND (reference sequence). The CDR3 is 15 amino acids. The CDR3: CASSFRGRWDQPQHF. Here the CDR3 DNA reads TGTGCCAGTAGTTTCCGTGGAAGGTGGGATCAGCCCCAGCATTTT.

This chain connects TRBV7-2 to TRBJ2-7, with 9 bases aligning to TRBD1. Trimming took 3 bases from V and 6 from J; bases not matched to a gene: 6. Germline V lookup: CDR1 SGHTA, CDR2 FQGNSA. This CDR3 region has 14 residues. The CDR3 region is CASSLDTGGIEQYF. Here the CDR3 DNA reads TGTGCCAGCAGCTTGGATACAGGGGGCATCGAGCAGTACTTC.

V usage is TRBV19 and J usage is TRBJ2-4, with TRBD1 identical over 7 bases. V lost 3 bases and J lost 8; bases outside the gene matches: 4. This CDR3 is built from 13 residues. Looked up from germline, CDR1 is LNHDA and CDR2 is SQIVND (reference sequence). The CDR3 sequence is CASSIDREDIQYF. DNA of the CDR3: TGTGCCAGTAGTATCGACAGGGAAGACATTCAGTACTTC.

CDR3 protein: CASSPRTLYEQYF. The DNA for the CDR3 is TGCGCCAGCAGCCCACGGACACTCTACGAGCAGTACTTC. This chain links TRBV5-1 with TRBJ2-7, with D possibly being TRBD1 (5 bases). V lost 4 bases and J lost 3, with 11 bases in between. Looked up from germline, CDR1 is SGHRS and CDR2 is YFSETQ. The CDR3 length is 13 residues.

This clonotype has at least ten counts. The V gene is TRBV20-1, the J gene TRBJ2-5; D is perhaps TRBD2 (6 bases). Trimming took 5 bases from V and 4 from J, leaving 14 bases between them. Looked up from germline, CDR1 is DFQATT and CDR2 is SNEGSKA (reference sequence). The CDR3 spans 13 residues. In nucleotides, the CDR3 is TGCAGTGCTCGCGTGGAGGGTGCAGAGACCCAGTACTTC. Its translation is CSARVEGAETQYF.

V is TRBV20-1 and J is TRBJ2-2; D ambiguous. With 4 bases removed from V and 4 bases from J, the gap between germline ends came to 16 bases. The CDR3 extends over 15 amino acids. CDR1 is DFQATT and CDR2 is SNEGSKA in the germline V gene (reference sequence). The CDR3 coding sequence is TGCAGTGCTAAAAAACCTAGGGCCGGCACCGGGGAGCTGTTTTTT. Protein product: CSAKKPRAGTGELFF.

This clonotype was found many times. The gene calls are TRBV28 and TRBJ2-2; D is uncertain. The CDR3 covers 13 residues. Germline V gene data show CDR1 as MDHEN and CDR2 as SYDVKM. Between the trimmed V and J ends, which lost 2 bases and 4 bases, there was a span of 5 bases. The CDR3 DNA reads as TGTGCCAGCAGTTTAAGAGGCACCGGGGAGCTGTTTTTT. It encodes CASSLRGTGELFF. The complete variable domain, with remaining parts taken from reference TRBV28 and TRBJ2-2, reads DVKVTQSSRYLVKRTGEKVFLECVQDMDHENMFWYRQDPGLGLRLIYFSYDVKMKEKGDIPEGYSVSREKKERFSLILESASTNQTSMYLCASSLRGTGELFFGEGSRLTVL.

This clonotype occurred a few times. The CDR3 reads CASSRASGGETQYF. DNA of the CDR3: TGTGCCAGCAGTCGGGCTAGCGGGGGAGAGACCCAGTACTTC. This chain uses TRBV12-3 or TRBV12-4 with TRBJ2-5, with 10 bases lining up with TRBD2. The V gene end was trimmed by 5 bases and the J gene end by 4 bases; junction bases not matched to a gene: 4. This CDR3 spans 14 amino acids.

This chain's CDR3 is CASSLVRVETQYF. CDR3 DNA: TGTGCCAGCAGCTTGGTCAGGGTTGAGACCCAGTACTTC. This chain links TRBV5-6 with TRBJ2-5; maybe TRBD1 (5 bases). V gave up 0 bases and J gave up 5 bases, with 8 bases separating them. The CDR3 covers 13 residues. Germline CDR1 and CDR2: SGHDT and YYEEEE. Full variable domain (rest looked up from reference TRBV5-6 and TRBJ2-5): DAGVTQSPTHLIKTRGQQVTLRCSPKSGHDTVSWYQQALGQGPQFIFQYYEEEERQRGNFPDRFSGHQFPNYSSELNVNALLLGDSALYLCASSLVRVETQYFGPGTRLLVL.

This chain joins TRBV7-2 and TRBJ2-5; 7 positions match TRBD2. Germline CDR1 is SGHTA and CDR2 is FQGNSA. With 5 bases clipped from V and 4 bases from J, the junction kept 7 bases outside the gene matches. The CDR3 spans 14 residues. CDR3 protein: CASSAVPSGETQYF. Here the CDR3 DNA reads TGTGCCAGCAGCGCGGTCCCTAGCGGAGAGACCCAGTACTTC.

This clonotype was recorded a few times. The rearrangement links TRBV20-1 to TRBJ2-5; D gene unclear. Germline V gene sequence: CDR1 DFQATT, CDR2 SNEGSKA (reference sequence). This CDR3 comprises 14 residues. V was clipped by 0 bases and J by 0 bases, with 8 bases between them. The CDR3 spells CSARDFRYQETQYF. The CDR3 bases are TGCAGTGCTAGAGATTTTAGGTACCAAGAGACCCAGTACTTC.

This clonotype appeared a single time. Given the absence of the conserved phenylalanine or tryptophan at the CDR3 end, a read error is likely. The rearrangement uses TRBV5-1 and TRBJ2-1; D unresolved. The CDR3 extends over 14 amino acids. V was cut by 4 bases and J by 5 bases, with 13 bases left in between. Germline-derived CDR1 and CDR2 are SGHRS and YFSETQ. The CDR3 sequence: CASSPGAGHNEQFY. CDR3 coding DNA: TGCGCCAGCAGCCCAGGTGCCGGGCACAATGAGCAGTTCTAC.

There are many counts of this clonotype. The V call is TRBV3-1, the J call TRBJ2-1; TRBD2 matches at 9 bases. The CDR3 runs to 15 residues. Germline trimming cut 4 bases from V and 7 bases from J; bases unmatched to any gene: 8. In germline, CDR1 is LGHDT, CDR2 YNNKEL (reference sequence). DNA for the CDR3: TGTGCCAGCAGCCCCTTAGCGGGGGCCTTAAATGAGCAGTTCTTC. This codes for CASSPLAGALNEQFF.

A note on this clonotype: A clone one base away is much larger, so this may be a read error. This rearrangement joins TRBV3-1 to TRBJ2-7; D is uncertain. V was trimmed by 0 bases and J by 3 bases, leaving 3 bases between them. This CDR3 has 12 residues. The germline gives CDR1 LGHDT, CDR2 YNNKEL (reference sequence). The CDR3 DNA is TGTGCCAGCAGCCAAGATCTCTACGAGCAGTACTTC. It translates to CASSQDLYEQYF.

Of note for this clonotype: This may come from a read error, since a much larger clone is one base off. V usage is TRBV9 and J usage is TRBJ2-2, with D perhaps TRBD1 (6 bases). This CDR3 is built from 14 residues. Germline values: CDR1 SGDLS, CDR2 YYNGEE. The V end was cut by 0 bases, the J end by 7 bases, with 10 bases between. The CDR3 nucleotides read TGTGCCAGCAGCGTAGGGCAGGGGCTCGGGGAGCTGTTTTTT. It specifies CASSVGQGLGELFF.

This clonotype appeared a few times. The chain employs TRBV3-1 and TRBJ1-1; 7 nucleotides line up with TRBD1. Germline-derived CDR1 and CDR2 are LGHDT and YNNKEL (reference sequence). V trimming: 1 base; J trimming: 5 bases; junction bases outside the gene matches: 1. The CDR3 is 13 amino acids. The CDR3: CASSQAGGTEAFF. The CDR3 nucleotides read TGTGCCAGCAGCCAAGCAGGGGGGACTGAAGCTTTCTTT.

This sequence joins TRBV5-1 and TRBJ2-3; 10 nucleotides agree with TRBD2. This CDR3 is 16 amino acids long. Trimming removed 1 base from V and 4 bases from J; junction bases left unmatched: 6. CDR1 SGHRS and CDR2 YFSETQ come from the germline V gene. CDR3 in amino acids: CASSLLLAGASDTQYF. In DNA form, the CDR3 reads TGCGCCAGCAGCTTGCTTCTAGCGGGAGCTTCAGATACGCAGTATTTT. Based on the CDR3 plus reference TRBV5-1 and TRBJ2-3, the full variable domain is KAGVTQTPRYLIKTRGQQVTLSCSPISGHRSVSWYQQTPGQGLQFLFEYFSETQRNKGNFPGRFSGRQFSNSRSEMNVSTLELGDSALYLCASSLLLAGASDTQYFGPGTRLTVL.

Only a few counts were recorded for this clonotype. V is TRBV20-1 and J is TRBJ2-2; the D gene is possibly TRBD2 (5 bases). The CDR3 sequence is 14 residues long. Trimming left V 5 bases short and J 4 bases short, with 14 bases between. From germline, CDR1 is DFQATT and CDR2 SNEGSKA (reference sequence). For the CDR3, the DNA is TGCAGTGCTGCGGCGCAGCGGACCACCGGGGAGCTGTTTTTT. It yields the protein CSAAAQRTTGELFF.

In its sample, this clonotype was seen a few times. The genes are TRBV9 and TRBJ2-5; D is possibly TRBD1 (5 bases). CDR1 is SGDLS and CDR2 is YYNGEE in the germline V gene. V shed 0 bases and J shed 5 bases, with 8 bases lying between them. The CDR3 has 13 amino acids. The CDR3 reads CASSVAKGETQYF. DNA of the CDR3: TGTGCCAGCAGCGTAGCTAAGGGGGAGACCCAGTACTTC. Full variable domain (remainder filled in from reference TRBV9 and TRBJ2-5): DSGVTQTPKHLITATGQRVTLRCSPRSGDLSVYWYQQSLDQGLQFLIQYYNGEERAKGNILERFSAQQFPDLHSELNLSSLELGDSALYFCASSVAKGETQYFGPGTRLLVL.

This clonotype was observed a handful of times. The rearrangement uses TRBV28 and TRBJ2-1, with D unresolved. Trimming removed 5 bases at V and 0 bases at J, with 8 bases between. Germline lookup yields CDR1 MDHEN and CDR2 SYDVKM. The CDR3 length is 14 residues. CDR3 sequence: CASSGTVSYNEQFF. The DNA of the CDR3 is TGTGCCAGCAGTGGAACCGTCTCCTACAATGAGCAGTTCTTC. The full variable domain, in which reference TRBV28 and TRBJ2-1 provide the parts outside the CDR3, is DVKVTQSSRYLVKRTGEKVFLECVQDMDHENMFWYRQDPGLGLRLIYFSYDVKMKEKGDIPEGYSVSREKKERFSLILESASTNQTSMYLCASSGTVSYNEQFFGPGTRLTVL.

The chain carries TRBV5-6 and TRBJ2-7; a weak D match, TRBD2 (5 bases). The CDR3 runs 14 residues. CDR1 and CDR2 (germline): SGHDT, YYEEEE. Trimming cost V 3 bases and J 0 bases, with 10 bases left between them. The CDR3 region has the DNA TGTGCCAGCAGCTACGTGGCGGGCTCCTACGAGCAGTACTTC. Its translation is CASSYVAGSYEQYF.

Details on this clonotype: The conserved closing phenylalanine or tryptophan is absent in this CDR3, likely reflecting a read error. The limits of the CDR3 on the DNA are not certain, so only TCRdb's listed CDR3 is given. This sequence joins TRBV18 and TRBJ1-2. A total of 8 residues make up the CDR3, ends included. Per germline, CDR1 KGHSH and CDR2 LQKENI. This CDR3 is CASSPPLL.

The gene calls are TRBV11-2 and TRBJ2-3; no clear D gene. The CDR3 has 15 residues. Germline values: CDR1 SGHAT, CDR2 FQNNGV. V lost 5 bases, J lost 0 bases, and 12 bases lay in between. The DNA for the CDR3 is TGTGCCAGCAGCCTAAACGCGGTTAGCACAGATACGCAGTATTTT. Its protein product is CASSLNAVSTDTQYF.